One sample yielded the 24 T cell receptor beta chains listed below, sequenced in a study of blood T cell repertoires in COVID-19. The method was immunoSEQ multiplex PCR; TCRdb's version includes in-frame clones alone and lacks a portion of them. The profile covers about 150,000 clones, with about 83% appearing a single time and roughly an eighth taken by the ten largest. Sequencing was performed on peripheral blood. The source of these receptors is an older woman with COVID-19, enrolled during active disease.

The chain carries TRBV6-5 and TRBJ2-1, with 13 bases fitting TRBD2. CDR1 is MNHEY and CDR2 is SVGAGI in the germline V gene. J lost 9 bases, V lost 6 bases, and 8 bases had no gene match. The CDR3 length is 15 residues. The CDR3 reads CASRRTSGRAGEQFF. In nucleotides, the CDR3 is TGTGCCAGCAGGCGAACTAGCGGGAGGGCCGGTGAGCAGTTCTTC.

V and J are TRBV19 and TRBJ1-5; D ambiguous. Trimming stripped 4 bases from V and 4 bases from J, with 17 bases between. Germline CDR1 is LNHDA and CDR2 is SQIVND (reference sequence). The CDR3 contains 16 residues. The CDR3 DNA reads as TGTGCCAGTAGTAGTACCAGCGTCGGGGAAAATCAGCCCCAGCATTTT. Protein product: CASSSTSVGENQPQHF.

Here the CDR3 DNA reads TGTGCCAGCAGCTTAAACAGAAACAATCAGCCCCAGCATTTT. Translating it yields CASSLNRNNQPQHF. The chain links TRBV7-8 to TRBJ1-5; no clear D gene. V was cut by 2 bases and J by 3 bases, with 8 bases left in between. This CDR3 spans 14 amino acids. The germline V gene has CDR1 SGHVS and CDR2 FQNEAQ. Based on the CDR3 plus reference TRBV7-8 and TRBJ1-5, the full variable domain is GAGVSQSPRYKVAKRGQDVALRCDPISGHVSLFWYQQALGQGPEFLTYFQNEAQLDKSGLPSDRFFAERPEGSVSTLKIQRTQQEDSAVYLCASSLNRNNQPQHFGDGTRLSIL.

V is TRBV7-6 and J is TRBJ1-1; 8 bases are a match to TRBD1. The germline V gene has CDR1 SGHVS and CDR2 FNYEAQ. This CDR3 contains 14 residues. Trimming at V came to 5 bases and at J to 1 base, leaving 3 bases not matched to a gene. CDR3 sequence (DNA): TGTGCCAGCAGCCCTGGACAGGGGAACACTGAAGCTTTCTTT. It specifies CASSPGQGNTEAFF.

The J gene is TRBJ2-7, the V gene TRBV5-4; the match to TRBD1 covers 10 bases. The CDR3 runs to 14 residues. With V trimmed by 5 bases and J by 1 base, 3 bases remained unmatched. The V gene's germline CDR1 is SGHNT and CDR2 YYREEE (reference sequence). In nucleotides, the CDR3 is TGTGCCAGCAGAAGGACAGGGGGGTCCTACGAGCAGTACTTC. Its translation: CASRRTGGSYEQYF.

The chain joins TRBV2 to TRBJ1-6; TRBD1 is a possible D gene (5 bases). With 8 bases removed from V and 0 bases from J, the gap between germline ends came to 14 bases. Germline values: CDR1 SNHLY, CDR2 FYNNEI. This CDR3 is 16 amino acids long. The CDR3 region has the DNA TGTGCCAGCCGCTCCGGCAGGGACTCCTATAATTCACCCCTCCACTTT. It yields the protein CASRSGRDSYNSPLHF. Variable domain in full (rest from reference TRBV2 and TRBJ1-6): EPEVTQTPSHQVTQMGQEVILRCVPISNHLYFYWYRQILGQKVEFLVSFYNNEISEKSEIFDDQFSVERPDGSNFTLKIRSTKLEDSAMYFCASRSGRDSYNSPLHFGNGTRLTVT.

V usage is TRBV7-3 and J usage is TRBJ1-2, with 8 bases aligning to TRBD1. The CDR3 spans 17 residues. The junction had 13 bases not matched to a gene; V was cut back by 2 bases and J by 5 bases. CDR1 is SGHTA and CDR2 is FQGTGA in the germline V gene. CDR3 protein: CASSLESRETGDYGYTF. The CDR3 DNA reads TGTGCCAGCAGCTTAGAGTCCCGGGAGACAGGGGATTATGGCTACACCTTC.

The chain recombines TRBV7-2 with TRBJ1-5, with a possible D match to TRBD1 (5 bases). The CDR3 length is 13 residues. Germline V gene lookup returns CDR1 SGHTA and CDR2 FQGNSA. V was clipped by 2 bases and J by 5 bases, with 7 bases between them. The CDR3 sequence: CASSLPGDQPQHF. The CDR3 nucleotides are TGTGCCAGCAGCTTACCGGGGGATCAGCCCCAGCATTTT.

The genes are TRBV29-1 and TRBJ1-1; D is ambiguous. CDR3 length equals 9 residues. Germline V gene sequence: CDR1 SQVTM, CDR2 ANQGSEA. The CDR3 here is CGDGTEAFF. The CDR3 DNA reads as TGCGGAGACGGGACTGAAGCTTTCTTT.

This clone appeared a few times. The chain carries TRBV7-3 and TRBJ2-7, with TRBD1 identical over 7 bases. CDR1 is SGHTA and CDR2 is FQGTGA in the germline V gene. CDR3 length: 14 residues. J lost 6 bases, V lost 5 bases, and 10 bases had no gene match. CDR3: CASSPPTGWCEQYV. The CDR3 DNA is TGTGCCAGCAGCCCGCCGACAGGGTGGTGCGAGCAGTACGTC.

In this sample, this clone turned up once. The rearrangement links TRBV7-3 to TRBJ1-1, with 11 nucleotides matching TRBD1. The CDR3 loop spans 16 amino acids. Germline V gene data show CDR1 as SGHTA and CDR2 as FQGTGA. V shed 1 base, J shed 3 bases, and the junction held 4 bases outside the gene matches. The CDR3 reads CASSLNGQGAHTEAFF. The CDR3 DNA follows: TGTGCCAGCAGCTTAAATGGACAGGGGGCCCACACTGAAGCTTTCTTT.

The V and J genes are TRBV4-1 and TRBJ2-7; 9 nucleotides align to TRBD2. The germline V gene encodes CDR1 MGHRA and CDR2 YSYEKL. V was pared by 0 bases and J by 0 bases, with 9 bases of the junction left unmatched. The CDR3 totals 18 residues. The CDR3: CASSQDTLAGTSSYEQYF. The CDR3 nucleotides are TGCGCCAGCAGCCAAGATACGCTAGCGGGGACGAGCTCCTACGAGCAGTACTTC.

This sequence joins TRBV7-3 and TRBJ2-2; possibly TRBD1 for D (6 bases). V lost 3 bases and J lost 6, with 17 bases in between. Germline V CDR1 and CDR2: SGHTA, FQGTGA. The CDR3 covers 16 residues. The CDR3 region is CASSFPRDIGPGELFF. CDR3 coding DNA: TGTGCCAGCAGCTTTCCAAGGGACATTGGCCCCGGGGAGCTGTTTTTT.

J is TRBJ2-5 and V is TRBV11-3; 10 bases are a match to TRBD2. The CDR3 has 20 amino acids. Germline assignment: CDR1 SGHNT and CDR2 YENEEA. Trimming cost V 6 bases and J 2 bases; bases outside gene matches: 21. CDR3 residues: CASSRNYGASGGRVQETQYF. The DNA of the CDR3 is TGTGCCAGCAGTCGAAATTACGGGGCTAGCGGGGGCCGGGTGCAAGAGACCCAGTACTTC.

This clone was seen a handful of times. The chain couples TRBV9 to TRBJ1-1; 10 bases map to TRBD1. V lost 3 bases and J lost 6; bases outside the gene matches: 8. CDR3 size: 15 residues. In germline, CDR1 is SGDLS, CDR2 YYNGEE. The DNA for the CDR3 is TGTGCCAGCAGCGCTAGACAGGGGGCGGTGTCTGAAGCTTTCTTT. Its protein product is CASSARQGAVSEAFF. Using reference TRBV9 and TRBJ1-1 for the parts outside the CDR3, the full variable domain is DSGVTQTPKHLITATGQRVTLRCSPRSGDLSVYWYQQSLDQGLQFLIQYYNGEERAKGNILERFSAQQFPDLHSELNLSSLELGDSALYFCASSARQGAVSEAFFGQGTRLTVV.

The chain has TRBV5-1 and TRBJ1-1; D may be TRBD1 (5 bases). V lost 1 base, J lost 4 bases, and 11 bases lay in between. Germline loops: CDR1 SGHRS, CDR2 YFSETQ. The CDR3 length is 14 residues. The DNA for the CDR3 is TGCGCCAGCAGCTTGCAGGGTCAGAGCACTGAAGCTTTCTTT. Its protein is CASSLQGQSTEAFF.

The table lists this clone with a few counts. Distinct nucleotide sequences in the sample also encode this CDR3. The DNA for the CDR3 is TGTGCCAGCAAGGGGACTAGCGGGGGGGCAGGTGAGCAGTTCTTC. This translates into CASKGTSGGAGEQFF. The chain joins TRBV6-5 to TRBJ2-1; 16 bases map to TRBD2. The CDR3 runs to 15 residues. The germline V gene encodes CDR1 MNHEY and CDR2 SVGAGI. V was pared by 7 bases and J by 9 bases, with 6 bases of the junction left unmatched.

The chain joins TRBV5-1 to TRBJ1-1, with 9 bases matching TRBD1. Germline assignment: CDR1 SGHRS and CDR2 YFSETQ. J was trimmed by 11 bases and V by 5 bases; bases with no gene match: 7. There are 12 residues in the CDR3. For the CDR3, the DNA is TGCGCCAGCAGAAGGGACAGGGAGGAGGCTTTCTTT. As protein: CASRRDREEAFF.

This chain joins TRBV2 and TRBJ2-6; D is possibly TRBD1 (5 bases). V dropped 5 bases and J dropped 5 bases, with 13 bases sitting between them. CDR1 SNHLY and CDR2 FYNNEI come from the germline V gene. CDR3 length: 15 residues. CDR3 residues: CASSQRGARANVLTF. CDR3 bases: TGTGCCAGCAGTCAAAGGGGTGCTAGGGCCAACGTCCTGACTTTC.

This clone has a handful of counts. The chain uses TRBV9 and TRBJ2-1; maybe TRBD2 (6 bases). Germline V gene sequence: CDR1 SGDLS, CDR2 YYNGEE. This CDR3 spans 15 amino acids. V lost 0 bases to trimming and J lost 6 bases, with 13 bases between them. This chain's CDR3 is CASSVGGDFINEQFF. CDR3 sequence (DNA): TGTGCCAGCAGCGTAGGCGGGGACTTTATCAATGAGCAGTTCTTC.

The CDR3 loop is CTLLLPNNEQFF. CDR3 in DNA: TGCACCCTACTACTTCCGAACAATGAGCAGTTCTTC. The chain recombines TRBV29-1 with TRBJ2-1; D uncertain. CDR3 length: 12 amino acids. Per germline, CDR1 SQVTM and CDR2 ANQGSEA.

The chain is built from TRBV24-1 and TRBJ1-1, with D possibly matching TRBD1 (6 bases). CDR1 and CDR2 from the germline V gene are KGHDR and SFDVKD. The CDR3 runs to 12 residues. Between the trimmed V and J ends, which lost 8 bases and 4 bases, there was a span of 10 bases. The DNA for the CDR3 is TGTGCCACCAAGGACAGAGGCACTGAAGCTTTCTTT. It codes for CATKDRGTEAFF.

The V and J genes are TRBV7-9 and TRBJ2-7; D is undetermined. Germline V lookup: CDR1 SEHNR, CDR2 FQNEAQ (reference sequence). The CDR3 runs to 11 residues. The V gene lost 4 bases and the J gene lost 3 bases, with 4 bases spanning the gap. The CDR3 reads CASSSYYEQYV. Written as DNA, the CDR3 is TGTGCCAGCAGCTCCTACTACGAGCAGTACGTC.

V is TRBV24-1 and J is TRBJ1-5; TRBD1 matches at 10 bases. The CDR3 covers 17 residues. Germline lookup yields CDR1 KGHDR and CDR2 SFDVKD. The trim removed 0 bases at V and 5 bases at J, leaving 6 bases unmatched. CDR3 amino acids: CATSDLTGTGDHQPQHF. In DNA form, the CDR3 reads TGTGCCACCAGTGATTTGACGGGGACAGGGGATCATCAGCCCCAGCATTTT.